This TCR beta chain was identified during a study of T cell repertoires in cytomegalovirus infection. The overall study: It can be stated that public TCR beta signatures indicated CMV infection as well as a matching HLA type. Study observations and caveats: CMV-specific TCR beta clonotypes restricted by HLA-C were the ones dominating the ex vivo response. Public TCR beta family frequency separated CMV-and-HLA carriers, including in an independent cohort.

The table lists this clonotype with many counts. Antigen specificity is unknown. TCRdb reprocessed the reads via MiXCR and lists one record per CDR3 protein. The sample contains 550,000 to 850,000 distinct CDR3 sequences, 33% of which appear only once. The CDR3 loop spans 17 amino acids. With 8 bases removed from V and 0 bases from J, the gap between germline ends came to 20 bases. The material was cultured PBMCs, obtained from culture after CMV antigen stimulation. The chain joins TRBV12-3 or TRBV12-4 to TRBJ2-1, with unresolved D. The TCR comes from a human donor in good health (CMV status not recorded). Some clones in this sample may be carry-over from other donors' samples. The CDR3 region is CASHYYPGHSSYNEQFF. CDR3 DNA sequence: TGTGCCAGCCATTACTACCCCGGTCACAGCTCCTACAATGAGCAGTTCTTC.